The 32 T cell receptor beta chains below all came from one sample that was sequenced in a study of blood T cell repertoires in COVID-19. The method was immunoSEQ multiplex PCR; TCRdb's version includes in-frame clones alone and lacks a portion of them. The sample lists about 260,000 clones, about 85% occurring once. The specimen sequenced was peripheral blood. The receptor set was obtained from a man aged 55-75 years who had recovered from COVID-19.

The rearrangement joins TRBV2 to TRBJ1-1; D might be TRBD1 (5 bases). The CDR3 consists of 15 residues. Germline lookup yields CDR1 SNHLY and CDR2 FYNNEI. V lost 6 bases, J lost 0 bases, and 14 bases lay in between. CDR3 region: CASRGLGGMNTEAFF. Here the CDR3 DNA reads TGTGCCAGCAGGGGGCTGGGAGGCATGAACACTGAAGCTTTCTTT.

This rearrangement joins TRBV10-1 to TRBJ1-3; no clear D. The CDR3 is made up of 17 amino acids. The germline CDR1 and CDR2 sequences are WNHNN and SYGVQD (reference sequence). V lost 9 bases, J lost 0 bases, and 21 bases lay in between. In DNA form, the CDR3 reads TGCGCCAGTATAACGGTCGCCAACTTCCACTCTGGAAACACCATATATTTT. Translation gives CASITVANFHSGNTIYF.

V usage is TRBV11-3 and J usage is TRBJ2-2, with TRBD2 matching over 10 bases. Germline CDR1 is SGHNT and CDR2 is YENEEA. CDR3 length equals 16 residues. Trimming cost V 5 bases and J 5 bases; bases outside gene matches: 8. The DNA of the CDR3 is TGTGCCAGCAGCACCGGGATAGCGGGGGGAACCGGGGAGCTGTTTTTT. As protein: CASSTGIAGGTGELFF.

This rearrangement joins TRBV29-1 to TRBJ1-2; the D is unclear. CDR3 length: 13 amino acids. Trimming removed 3 bases at V and 0 bases at J, with 8 bases between. Per the germline V gene, CDR1 is SQVTM and CDR2 is ANQGSEA. CDR3 region: CSVEAATNYGYTF. Here the CDR3 DNA reads TGCAGCGTTGAGGCAGCGACTAACTATGGCTACACCTTC. Variable domain in full (rest from reference TRBV29-1 and TRBJ1-2): SAVISQKPSRDICQRGTSLTIQCQVDSQVTMMFWYRQQPGQSLTLIATANQGSEATYESGFVIDKFPISRPNLTFSTLTVSNMSPEDSSIYLCSVEAATNYGYTFGSGTRLTVV.

In its sample, this clone was seen a few times. The CDR3 coding sequence is TGTGCTAGTGGTGTAGACAGGGCAGGTGAAGCTTTCTTT. It translates to CASGVDRAGEAFF. This chain uses TRBV12-5 with TRBJ1-1; 7 bases agree with TRBD1. Trimming took 5 bases from V and 7 from J; bases not matched to a gene: 7. CDR3 size: 13 residues. Germline loops: CDR1 LGHNT, CDR2 FRNRAP.

This clone was recorded a few times. The V gene is TRBV24-1, the J gene TRBJ2-3; 9 bases align to TRBD1. Germline V gene sequence: CDR1 KGHDR, CDR2 SFDVKD. CDR3 length: 14 amino acids. The trim removed 4 bases at V and 3 bases at J, leaving 1 base unmatched. In nucleotides, the CDR3 is TGTGCCACCAGTGAGACAGGGGGGACAGATACGCAGTATTTT. It translates to CATSETGGTDTQYF.

The sample holds a few counts of this clone. Within the sample, other DNA sequences also encode this same CDR3. The rearrangement uses TRBV5-1 and TRBJ2-3; 9 bases are a match to TRBD1. Germline CDR1 is SGHRS and CDR2 is YFSETQ. J gave up 4 bases and V 0 bases, and 0 bases lay outside the gene matches. The CDR3 has 14 amino acids. DNA of the CDR3: TGCGCCAGCAGCTTGGGGACAGGGGCAGATACGCAGTATTTT. As protein: CASSLGTGADTQYF.

This clone has just one count. V usage is TRBV7-6 and J usage is TRBJ1-1, with 7 bases fitting TRBD1. After removal of 3 bases from V and 4 bases from J, the junction contained 8 bases not matched to a gene. CDR3 size: 15 residues. CDR1 SGHVS and CDR2 FNYEAQ come from the germline V gene. The CDR3 is CASSFTGASGTEAFF. In DNA, the CDR3 is TGTGCCAGCAGCTTCACAGGGGCCTCGGGCACTGAAGCTTTCTTT. Variable domain in full (rest from reference TRBV7-6 and TRBJ1-1): GAGVSQSPRYKVTKRGQDVALRCDPISGHVSLYWYRQALGQGPEFLTYFNYEAQQDKSGLPNDRFSAERPEGSISTLTIQRTEQRDSAMYRCASSFTGASGTEAFFGQGTRLTVV.

This chain uses TRBV10-3 with TRBJ1-1, with D possibly TRBD1 on 6 matching bases. This CDR3 is built from 13 residues. With 6 bases removed from V and 8 bases from J, the gap between germline ends came to 16 bases. Per germline, CDR1 ENHRY and CDR2 SYGVKD. In nucleotides, the CDR3 is TGTGCCATCAGGGAGGGACAAGTCGGGGAAGCTTTCTTT. Translation gives CAIREGQVGEAFF.

V and J are TRBV6-1 and TRBJ2-5; 12 bases are shared with TRBD2. The CDR3 has 17 residues. With 0 bases clipped from V and 5 bases from J, the junction kept 7 bases outside the gene matches. Germline V gene sequence: CDR1 MNHNS, CDR2 SASEGT. CDR3 residues: CASSEALAGGWAETQYF. The CDR3 bases are TGTGCCAGCAGTGAAGCACTAGCGGGGGGCTGGGCGGAGACCCAGTACTTC.

The rearrangement joins TRBV6-5 to TRBJ2-7, with a weak D call TRBD1 (6 bases). There are 13 residues in the CDR3. V was trimmed by 5 bases and J by 4 bases, leaving 12 bases between them. Germline lookup yields CDR1 MNHEY and CDR2 SVGAGI. Here the CDR3 DNA reads TGTGCCAGCAGTCGGGACACCCGTTACGAGCAGTACTTC. It encodes CASSRDTRYEQYF.

Here the CDR3 reads CASSQSGTGTYQPQHF. In DNA form, the CDR3 reads TGTGCCAGCAGCCAATCCGGGACAGGGACATATCAGCCCCAGCATTTT. This chain links TRBV3-1 (or the pseudogene TRBV3-2) with TRBJ1-5, with 9 bases identical to TRBD1. This CDR3 has 16 amino acids. V dropped 2 bases and J dropped 5; count of bases not matched to a gene: 7. Germline lookup yields CDR1 LGHDT and CDR2 YNNKEL (reference sequence).

The chain recombines TRBV6-6 with TRBJ1-1; 8 bases match TRBD1. Germline trimming cut 4 bases from V and 6 bases from J; bases unmatched to any gene: 7. Germline CDR1 is MNHNY and CDR2 is SVGAGI (reference sequence). This CDR3 spans 14 amino acids. CDR3 in DNA: TGTGCCAGCAGTTTTTACAGGGGGGCTCCTGAAGCTTTCTTT. Its translation: CASSFYRGAPEAFF.

In this sample, this clone turned up a few times. This chain links TRBV6-4 with TRBJ1-2; unclear D gene. Germline CDR1 reads MRHNA; CDR2 reads SNTAGT. The CDR3 has 14 amino acids. V lost 0 bases, J lost 8 bases, and 13 bases lay in between. The CDR3 spells CASSDSGSYGGYTF. CDR3 in DNA: TGTGCCAGCAGTGACTCGGGTAGCTACGGAGGCTACACCTTC.

V usage is TRBV4-1 and J usage is TRBJ2-1; D unresolved. V was pared by 2 bases and J by 0 bases, with 8 bases between. Germline loops: CDR1 MGHRA, CDR2 YSYEKL. The CDR3 totals 15 residues. The CDR3 sequence: CASSQIPRSYNEQFF. The CDR3 region has the DNA TGCGCCAGCAGCCAAATCCCCCGCTCCTACAATGAGCAGTTCTTC.

CDR3 loop: CASSIPNRGRTEAFF. In DNA form, the CDR3 reads TGTGCCAGTAGTATACCCAACAGGGGACGCACTGAAGCTTTCTTT. The V and J genes are TRBV19 and TRBJ1-1; 7 nucleotides line up with TRBD1. The junction had 7 bases not matched to a gene; V was cut back by 2 bases and J by 4 bases. Per the germline V gene, CDR1 is LNHDA and CDR2 is SQIVND (reference sequence). The CDR3 has 15 amino acids. The entire variable domain, with the rest obtained from reference TRBV19 and TRBJ1-1, is as follows: DGGITQSPKYLFRKEGQNVTLSCEQNLNHDAMYWYRQDPGQGLRLIYYSQIVNDFQKGDIAEGYSVSREKKESFPLTVTSAQKNPTAFYLCASSIPNRGRTEAFFGQGTRLTVV.

The chain recombines TRBV5-5 with TRBJ1-1; tentatively, D is TRBD1 (6 bases). Trimming pared 6 bases from V and 3 bases from J, leaving 21 bases between. The length of the CDR3 is 16 residues. CDR1 SGHKS and CDR2 YYEKEE come from the germline V gene (reference sequence). The CDR3 loop reads CASTPYVTGRDTEAFF. DNA of the CDR3: TGTGCCAGCACGCCTTACGTGACAGGCCGGGACACTGAAGCTTTCTTT.

This clone is a singleton in its sample. Different DNA sequences within this sample yield the same CDR3. V usage is TRBV24-1 and J usage is TRBJ2-3, with TRBD1 as a possible D gene (5 bases). The germline CDR1 and CDR2 sequences are KGHDR and SFDVKD. V was trimmed by 6 bases and J by 3 bases, leaving 6 bases between them. The CDR3 extends over 12 amino acids. The CDR3 DNA reads as TGTGCCACCAGTCCAGGGACAGATACGCAGTATTTT. Protein sequence: CATSPGTDTQYF.

The CDR3 nucleotides read TGTGCCAGCAGCTCTGGGACAGGGGTCTTCTATGGCTACACCTTC. Its translation is CASSSGTGVFYGYTF. The genes are TRBV13 and TRBJ1-2; 10 nucleotides agree with TRBD1. V dropped 4 bases and J dropped 4; count of bases not matched to a gene: 6. This CDR3 region has 15 residues. Germline CDR1 is PRHDT and CDR2 is FYEKMQ (reference sequence).

The chain recombines TRBV5-1 with TRBJ2-2; D perhaps matches TRBD2 (6 bases). Trimming took 4 bases from V and 7 from J, leaving 17 bases between them. The CDR3 extends over 15 amino acids. The germline gives CDR1 SGHRS, CDR2 YFSETQ. CDR3 nucleotide sequence: TGCGCCAGCAGCCCGGAGGGCCCCCGGGGCGGGGAGCTGTTTTTT. It codes for CASSPEGPRGGELFF. The full variable domain, in which reference TRBV5-1 and TRBJ2-2 provide the parts outside the CDR3, is KAGVTQTPRYLIKTRGQQVTLSCSPISGHRSVSWYQQTPGQGLQFLFEYFSETQRNKGNFPGRFSGRQFSNSRSEMNVSTLELGDSALYLCASSPEGPRGGELFFGEGSRLTVL.

A single count supports this clone. This rearrangement joins TRBV9 to TRBJ1-2; 7 bases are a match to TRBD1. The CDR3 sequence is 15 residues long. The germline gives CDR1 SGDLS, CDR2 YYNGEE. Losses at the gene ends were 0 bases for V and 9 bases for J; bases not matched to a gene: 11. CDR3 coding DNA: TGTGCCAGCAGCGTAGCAGGGGGAACCACTCCCCGCTACACCTTC. This sequence encodes CASSVAGGTTPRYTF.

The chain uses TRBV5-6 and TRBJ1-4; TRBD1 matches 9 bases. Germline lookup yields CDR1 SGHDT and CDR2 YYEEEE. Germline trimming cut 0 bases from V and 5 bases from J; bases unmatched to any gene: 2. The CDR3 totals 15 residues. The CDR3 DNA reads as TGTGCCAGCAGCTTGGTGGGGACAGGGAATGAAAAACTGTTTTTT. Translation gives CASSLVGTGNEKLFF.

V usage is TRBV7-9 and J usage is TRBJ2-7, with a possible D match to TRBD2 (5 bases). The V end was cut by 4 bases, the J end by 7 bases, with 20 bases between. In germline, CDR1 is SEHNR, CDR2 FQNEAQ (reference sequence). The CDR3 is 15 residues long. The CDR3 spells CASSSERREGREQYF. The DNA for the CDR3 is TGTGCCAGCAGCTCCGAACGACGGGAAGGCAGGGAGCAGTACTTC.

The genes are TRBV11-1 and TRBJ2-7; 7 nucleotides line up with TRBD1. This CDR3 region has 16 residues. Germline V gives CDR1 SGHAT, CDR2 FQDESV (reference sequence). Trimming at V came to 4 bases and at J to 6 bases, leaving 15 bases not matched to a gene. As DNA, the CDR3 is TGTGCCAGCAGCTCCCGAAGGACAGGTCGGCTCTCCGAGCAGTACTTC. Protein: CASSSRRTGRLSEQYF. Full variable domain (missing parts from reference TRBV11-1 and TRBJ2-7): EAEVAQSPRYKITEKSQAVAFWCDPISGHATLYWYRQILGQGPELLVQFQDESVVDDSQLPKDRFSAERLKGVDSTLKIQPAELGDSAMYLCASSSRRTGRLSEQYFGPGTRLTVT.

This chain joins TRBV18 and TRBJ1-2; the D is unclear. The ends were cut back, 5 bases at V and 0 bases at J, with 7 bases in the middle. The CDR3 length is 13 residues. Per the germline V gene, CDR1 is KGHSH and CDR2 is LQKENI. The DNA of the CDR3 is TGTGCCAGCTCAGGGAGCTCTAACTATGGCTACACCTTC. It is translated as CASSGSSNYGYTF.

The CDR3 sequence is CASSMWVVAGEAFF. The DNA for the CDR3 is TGTGCCAGTAGTATGTGGGTTGTCGCGGGTGAAGCTTTCTTT. The chain is built from TRBV19 and TRBJ1-1; D not resolved. The CDR3 has 14 residues. Germline CDR1 reads LNHDA; CDR2 reads SQIVND (reference sequence). Between the trimmed V and J ends, which lost 3 bases and 7 bases, there was a span of 15 bases.

The chain carries TRBV7-6 and TRBJ1-4; 8 bases are shared with TRBD1. Germline values: CDR1 SGHVS, CDR2 FNYEAQ. The CDR3 length is 16 residues. The junction had 8 bases not matched to a gene; V was cut back by 1 base and J by 7 bases. CDR3 sequence reads: CASSLGSARGREKLFF. DNA of the CDR3: TGTGCCAGCAGCTTAGGGTCGGCCAGGGGGCGTGAAAAACTGTTTTTT.

V and J are TRBV6-6 and TRBJ1-5; D remains ambiguous. V dropped 2 bases and J dropped 4 bases, with 15 bases sitting between them. CDR1 and CDR2 from the germline V gene are MNHNY and SVGAGI (reference sequence). CDR3 length equals 16 residues. The CDR3 DNA reads TGTGCCAGCAGTTACACCCCCCAGGAACATAATCAGCCCCAGCATTTT. It codes for CASSYTPQEHNQPQHF.

This chain uses TRBV2 with TRBJ1-2; D remains ambiguous. The CDR3 runs to 13 residues. Germline CDR1 and CDR2: SNHLY and FYNNEI. With 1 base removed from V and 5 bases from J, the gap between germline ends came to 8 bases. The CDR3 sequence: CASSEGSFYGYTF. The CDR3 coding sequence is TGTGCCAGCAGTGAAGGGAGTTTTTATGGCTACACCTTC.

The genes are TRBV2 and TRBJ1-6; TRBD1 matches 7 bases. J was trimmed by 4 bases and V by 4 bases; bases with no gene match: 4. The CDR3 extends over 15 amino acids. Germline V lookup: CDR1 SNHLY, CDR2 FYNNEI. The CDR3 is CASSGGDSYNSPLHF. Written as DNA, the CDR3 is TGTGCCAGCAGTGGGGGGGACAGTTATAATTCACCCCTCCACTTT.

This chain uses TRBV2 with TRBJ1-1, with a tentative D call TRBD1 (5 bases). In germline, CDR1 is SNHLY, CDR2 FYNNEI. Trimming shortened V by 6 bases and J by 4 bases, and 15 bases separated the two germline ends. This CDR3 has 14 amino acids. The CDR3 loop is CASRAPQGGTEAFF. The CDR3 bases are TGTGCCAGCAGAGCCCCTCAGGGCGGCACTGAAGCTTTCTTT.

This clone was seen a single time. The V and J genes are TRBV6-6 and TRBJ1-3; 9 nucleotides agree with TRBD1. Looked up from germline, CDR1 is MNHNY and CDR2 is SVGAGI (reference sequence). The CDR3 has 15 residues. Trimming removed 6 bases from V and 2 bases from J; junction bases left unmatched: 5. CDR3 DNA: TGTGCCAGCAGCTCAGACAGGGGGACTGGAAACACCATATATTTT. The encoded protein is CASSSDRGTGNTIYF.